The 26 T cell receptor beta chains below were found in one sample sequenced in a study of blood T cells in healthy people across ages. PCR was performed a second time for 7 to 11 cycles using a sample-barcoded 5' primer and a J-beta primer mix. Each CDR3 protein gets one entry after TCRdb re-called the 5' RACE reads with MiXCR. The table has roughly 680,000 distinct CDR3 sequences, around 21% seen once. Specimen: blood. The receptors stem from a man aged 70 or older in good health.

This clonotype was observed a handful of times. At one end, the junction sequence differs from germline, possibly due to a read error. The chain carries TRBV7-2 and TRBJ2-1; 16 nucleotides agree with TRBD2. This CDR3 has 18 amino acids. Germline V gene lookup returns CDR1 SGHTA and CDR2 FQGNSA. CDR3 residues: CASSPPGLAGGSYNGQFF. CDR3 nucleotide sequence: TGTGCCAGCAGCCCTCCGGGACTAGCGGGAGGGTCCTACAATGGGCAGTTCTTC.

This clonotype was found a few times. V gene TRBV21-1 combines with J gene TRBJ2-7; the D call TRBD1 from the table was never checked on the DNA. TRBV21-1 counts as a pseudogene. The length of the CDR3 is 16 residues. The CDR3 DNA reads as TGTGCCAGCAGCAAACCGGAAGCCCGGGACAGGGACGAGCAGTACTTC. Its translation: CASSKPEARDRDEQYF.

This clonotype was seen a few times. This sequence joins TRBV5-1 and TRBJ2-3; TRBD1 matches at 9 bases. CDR3 length: 16 residues. Germline assignment: CDR1 SGHRS and CDR2 YFSETQ. Trimming at V came to 0 bases and at J to 3 bases, leaving 5 bases not matched to a gene. The CDR3 nucleotides are TGCGCCAGCAGCTTGGCACTCGGACAGGGGACAGATACGCAGTATTTT. It codes for CASSLALGQGTDTQYF.

Points on this clonotype: This may come from a read error, since a much larger clone is one base off. The CDR3 DNA reads as TGTGCCAGCAGCCAAAAAGCAGGGATGAACTATGGCTGCACCTTC. This translates into CASSQKAGMNYGCTF. This chain uses TRBV3-1 with TRBJ1-2; D is possibly TRBD1 (5 bases). CDR1 LGHDT and CDR2 YNNKEL come from the germline V gene (reference sequence). The CDR3 is 15 amino acids.

A word on this clonotype: The junction does not match germline at one end; this may be a read error. The rearrangement joins TRBV5-1 to TRBJ2-7; maybe TRBD1 (6 bases). Germline values: CDR1 SGHRS, CDR2 YFSETQ. The CDR3 contains 14 residues. As DNA, the CDR3 is TGCGCCAGCAGCTTGCTGGACAGCCTTACGGAGCAATACTTC. This translates into CASSLLDSLTEQYF.

This clonotype was recorded many times. This chain links TRBV4-2 with TRBJ2-7; D might be TRBD2 (6 bases). In germline, CDR1 is LGHNA, CDR2 YNFKEQ. The V gene lost 2 bases and the J gene lost 3 bases, with 11 bases spanning the gap. CDR3 size: 14 residues. CDR3 loop: CASSQPGEVYEQYF. CDR3 nucleotides: TGTGCCAGCAGCCAACCGGGAGAGGTCTACGAGCAGTACTTC.

The rearrangement uses TRBV20-1 and TRBJ2-5; D uncertain. The closer fit of TRBJ2-7 to the DNA end suggests the J call may be wrong. CDR1 and CDR2 (germline): DFQATT, SNEGSKA (reference sequence). The CDR3 covers 13 residues. CDR3: CSAKDVSSYEQYF. Here the CDR3 DNA reads TGCAGTGCCAAGGACGTTAGCTCCTACGAGCAGTACTTC.

The V call is TRBV24-1, the J call TRBJ1-2; D is ambiguous. This CDR3 is built from 12 residues. CDR1 and CDR2 from the germline V gene are KGHDR and SFDVKD. V was trimmed by 4 bases and J by 2 bases, leaving 4 bases between them. The DNA for the CDR3 is TGTGCCACCAGTGAAAACAACTATGGCTACACCTTC. This gives the protein CATSENNYGYTF.

In its sample, this clonotype was seen a few times. The V call is TRBV7-3, the J call TRBJ2-5; 14 bases map to TRBD2. The last part of the DNA fits TRBJ2-1 better; the J call may be wrong. Germline CDR1 and CDR2: SGHTA and FQGTGA. This CDR3 spans 16 amino acids. In DNA form, the CDR3 reads TGTGCCAGCAGCGGTACGGGGACTAGCGGGAGAAATGAGCAGTTCTTC. It codes for CASSGTGTSGRNEQFF.

The chain recombines TRBV5-6 with TRBJ2-7; possibly TRBD1 for D (6 bases). CDR1 SGHDT and CDR2 YYEEEE come from the germline V gene. V shed 4 bases and J shed 3 bases, with 20 bases lying between them. The CDR3 consists of 16 residues. The DNA of the CDR3 is TGTGCCAGCAGCCGAAGATACCGGGACACCCGCTACGAGCAGTACTTC. Amino acids: CASSRRYRDTRYEQYF.

V and J are TRBV5-1 and TRBJ2-1; TRBD2 agrees at 10 bases. Trimming removed 4 bases from V and 2 bases from J; junction bases left unmatched: 6. In germline, CDR1 is SGHRS, CDR2 YFSETQ. There are 16 residues in the CDR3. This CDR3 is CASSLSGGTPYNEQFF. The CDR3 coding sequence is TGCGCCAGCAGCCTTAGCGGGGGGACTCCCTACAATGAGCAGTTCTTC.

The V call is TRBV6-2 or TRBV6-3, the J call TRBJ2-1; 7 bases are shared with TRBD2. J gave up 4 bases and V 6 bases, and 12 bases lay outside the gene matches. The CDR3 length is 16 residues. The V gene's germline CDR1 is MNHEY and CDR2 SVGEGT. For the CDR3, the DNA is TGTGCCAGCAGACAACTGGGCGGGAGAGTTTACAATGAGCAGTTCTTC. Translated: CASRQLGGRVYNEQFF.

This clonotype was seen more than once but under ten times. This chain links TRBV18 with TRBJ1-5, with unresolved D. Germline CDR1 KGHSH, CDR2 LQKENI. V lost 5 bases, J lost 7 bases, and 15 bases lay in between. This CDR3 comprises 14 residues. CDR3 nucleotide sequence: TGTGCCAGCTCATCGGCGAGGGTCGAGCAGCCCCAGCATTTT. It yields the protein CASSSARVEQPQHF.

The chain employs TRBV28 and TRBJ2-1; 11 bases line up with TRBD2. Trimming at V came to 6 bases and at J to 5 bases, leaving 6 bases not matched to a gene. The CDR3 has 15 residues. The germline V gene encodes CDR1 MDHEN and CDR2 SYDVKM. The CDR3 DNA reads as TGTGCCAGCAGAAAACTAGCGGGAGAGCACAATGAGCAGTTCTTC. Translated: CASRKLAGEHNEQFF.

V and J are TRBV20-1 and TRBJ1-1; 8 positions agree with TRBD1. V gave up 6 bases and J gave up 6 bases; unmatched junction bases: 9. This CDR3 spans 13 amino acids. CDR1 is DFQATT and CDR2 is SNEGSKA in the germline V gene (reference sequence). The CDR3 protein is CSAGERRGPEAFF. The CDR3 DNA reads as TGCAGTGCGGGAGAGCGCAGGGGGCCTGAAGCTTTCTTT.

This clonotype was found once. Written as DNA, the CDR3 is TGTGCCAGCAGTAAAGAGCTAGGGTACAAGCAGTACTTC. This sequence encodes CASSKELGYKQYF. V gene TRBV6-6 combines with J gene TRBJ2-7; D ambiguous. V shed 5 bases and J shed 8 bases, with 16 bases lying between them. Germline CDR1 and CDR2: MNHNY and SVGAGI (reference sequence). The CDR3 is made up of 13 amino acids.

Only a few counts were recorded for this clonotype. J is TRBJ2-1 and V is TRBV20-1; 13 positions match TRBD2. Germline V gene data show CDR1 as DFQATT and CDR2 as SNEGSKA (reference sequence). The CDR3 loop spans 16 amino acids. With 1 base clipped from V and 4 bases from J, the junction kept 4 bases outside the gene matches. The CDR3 DNA sequence: TGCAGTGCTAGAGCCTCGGGACTAGCGGGATACAATGAGCAGTTCTTC. Amino acids: CSARASGLAGYNEQFF.

The chain employs TRBV5-1 and TRBJ2-5, with TRBD2 matching 12 bases. Matching the DNA end better, TRBJ2-1 makes the J call doubtful. The CDR3 has 15 amino acids. The germline gives CDR1 SGHRS, CDR2 YFSETQ. The CDR3 loop reads CASQDLGLAGGEQFF. Written as DNA, the CDR3 is TGCGCCAGTCAAGATTTGGGACTAGCGGGTGGTGAGCAGTTCTTC.

With regard to this clonotype: Sequence at one end of the junction differs from germline and may be a read error. CDR3 protein: CASSFLKDMNTEAVF. CDR3 in DNA: TGTGCCAGCAGTTTTTTGAAGGATATGAACACTGAAGCTGTCTTT. The chain is built from TRBV27 and TRBJ1-1; D is uncertain. Germline assignment: CDR1 MNHEY and CDR2 SMNVEV (reference sequence). The CDR3 sequence is 15 residues long.

This clonotype was seen only a few times. The genes are TRBV2 and TRBJ1-5; D is ambiguous. Germline CDR1 and CDR2: SNHLY and FYNNEI. The CDR3 spans 14 residues. The V end was cut by 6 bases, the J end by 4 bases, with 13 bases between. DNA for the CDR3: TGTGCCAGCAGCTTGGGCCTTGGGAATCAGCCCCAGCATTTT. This gives the protein CASSLGLGNQPQHF. The variable domain in full, completed from reference TRBV2 and TRBJ1-5, reads EPEVTQTPSHQVTQMGQEVILRCVPISNHLYFYWYRQILGQKVEFLVSFYNNEISEKSEIFDDQFSVERPDGSNFTLKIRSTKLEDSAMYFCASSLGLGNQPQHFGDGTRLSIL.

The sample holds many counts of this clonotype. This chain joins TRBV20-1 and TRBJ1-5; 8 bases align to TRBD1. Germline CDR1 reads DFQATT; CDR2 reads SNEGSKA (reference sequence). J lost 3 bases, V lost 2 bases, and 3 bases had no gene match. The CDR3 has 14 residues. The CDR3 protein is CSARRTGINQPQHF. The CDR3 nucleotides are TGCAGTGCTAGACGGACAGGGATCAATCAGCCCCAGCATTTT.

V gene TRBV3-1 combines with J gene TRBJ2-1; 7 bases align to TRBD1. The junction had 5 bases not matched to a gene; V was cut back by 0 bases and J by 12 bases. This CDR3 spans 13 amino acids. Germline CDR1 is LGHDT and CDR2 is YNNKEL (reference sequence). CDR3 region: CASSQDRQGRQFF. CDR3 bases: TGTGCCAGCAGCCAAGACCGACAGGGTAGGCAGTTCTTC.

This clonotype has more than one count but fewer than ten. The J gene is TRBJ2-1, the V gene TRBV20-1; 13 nucleotides align to TRBD2. CDR3 length: 16 residues. The germline gives CDR1 DFQATT, CDR2 SNEGSKA (reference sequence). V lost 5 bases and J lost 6; bases outside the gene matches: 10. The CDR3 sequence is CSAGLAGALGGNEQFF. The CDR3 nucleotides are TGCAGTGCTGGACTAGCGGGAGCTCTTGGAGGCAATGAGCAGTTCTTC.

There are a few counts of this clonotype. Germline and junction disagree at one end, which may indicate a read error. This chain connects TRBV20-1 to TRBJ2-7; D might be TRBD1 or TRBD2, each matching 5 bases. There are 13 residues in the CDR3. CDR1 and CDR2 (germline): DFQATT, SNEGSKA (reference sequence). In nucleotides, the CDR3 is TGCAGTCCTTCCCGGGACCGCTCCTACGAGCAGCACTTC. As protein: CSPSRDRSYEQHF.

The rearrangement joins TRBV5-1 to TRBJ2-1; 9 bases are a match to TRBD1. Germline loops: CDR1 SGHRS, CDR2 YFSETQ. V dropped 9 bases and J dropped 9; count of bases not matched to a gene: 16. The CDR3 has 15 amino acids. The DNA for the CDR3 is TGCGCCACTCAACCTACGGGACAGGGTCTGGGTGAGCAGTTCTTC. Its translation: CATQPTGQGLGEQFF.

V and J are TRBV5-1 and TRBJ2-2, with D hard to call. Germline loops: CDR1 SGHRS, CDR2 YFSETQ. V shed 1 base and J shed 2 bases, with 9 bases lying between them. The CDR3 totals 15 residues. CDR3 DNA: TGCGCCAGCAGCTTGACTGGAAGAAACACCGGGGAGCTGTTTTTT. This gives the protein CASSLTGRNTGELFF. The full variable domain, completed using reference TRBV5-1 and TRBJ2-2, is KAGVTQTPRYLIKTRGQQVTLSCSPISGHRSVSWYQQTPGQGLQFLFEYFSETQRNKGNFPGRFSGRQFSNSRSEMNVSTLELGDSALYLCASSLTGRNTGELFFGEGSRLTVL.